This T cell receptor beta chain was observed in a study of T-cell reconstitution after alpha-beta-depleted transplantation in children. General study findings and limits: It was surviving recipient T cells and thymic progenitors that gave some patients high TCRbeta diversity at day 60. About two months after transplant, alpha-beta T cells reportedly came from several hundred expanded graft clones. Once a year had passed after transplant, T-cell counts and diversity came mostly from newly produced T cells.

This clonotype was observed a few times. Its antigen remains unknown. This CDR3 region has 14 residues. Trimming left V 5 bases short and J 5 bases short, with 15 bases between. Germline V CDR1 and CDR2: MNHNS, SASEGT. Library preparation (for TCRbeta) was performed with unique molecular identifiers. TCRdb recomputed calls from the PCR reads with MiXCR, one row per CDR3 protein. The sample contains about 98,000 distinct CDR3 sequences, 23% of which appear only once. This receptor was taken from a boy aged 2-9 years with acute lymphoblastic leukemia, due to receive a stem cell transplant. The chain uses TRBV6-1 and TRBJ1-1, with a possible D match to TRBD1 (6 bases). The sequencing here drew on PBMCs, taken before TCRalphabeta/CD19-depleted stem cell transplant. The CDR3 sequence: CASSPLQGKTEAFF. In DNA form, the CDR3 reads TGTGCCAGCAGTCCCCTTCAGGGGAAGACTGAAGCTTTCTTT.